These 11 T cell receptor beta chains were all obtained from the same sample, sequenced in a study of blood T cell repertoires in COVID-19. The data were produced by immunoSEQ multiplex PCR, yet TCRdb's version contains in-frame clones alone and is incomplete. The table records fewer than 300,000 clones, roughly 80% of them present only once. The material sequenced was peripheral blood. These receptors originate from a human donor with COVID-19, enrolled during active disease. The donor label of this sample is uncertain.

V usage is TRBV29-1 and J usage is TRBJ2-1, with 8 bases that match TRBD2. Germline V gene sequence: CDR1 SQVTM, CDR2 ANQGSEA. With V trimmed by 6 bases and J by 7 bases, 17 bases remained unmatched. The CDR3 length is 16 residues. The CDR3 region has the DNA TGCAGCGTACACAAAGGAGAGGGACTAGTTATGAATGAGCAGTTCTTC. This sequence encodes CSVHKGEGLVMNEQFF.

The CDR3 nucleotides are TGCGCCAGCAGCGCGCCCGGGACTTTCAATGAGCAGTTCTTC. This gives the protein CASSAPGTFNEQFF. The gene calls are TRBV5-1 and TRBJ2-1, with D possibly matching TRBD2 (6 bases). Germline-derived CDR1 and CDR2 are SGHRS and YFSETQ. The CDR3 sequence is 14 residues long. Trimming stripped 4 bases from V and 6 bases from J, with 14 bases between.

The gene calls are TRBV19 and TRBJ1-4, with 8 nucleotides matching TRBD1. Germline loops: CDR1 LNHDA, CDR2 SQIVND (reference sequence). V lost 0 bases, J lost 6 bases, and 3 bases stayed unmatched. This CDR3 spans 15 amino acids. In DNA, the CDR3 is TGTGCCAGTAGTATAGATCCAGGGGGCGATGAAAAACTGTTTTTT. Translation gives CASSIDPGGDEKLFF.

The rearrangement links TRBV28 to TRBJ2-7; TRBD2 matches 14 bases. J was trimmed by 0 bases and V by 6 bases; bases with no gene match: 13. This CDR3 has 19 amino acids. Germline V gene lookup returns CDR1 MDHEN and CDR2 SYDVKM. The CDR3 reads CASRNLGTSGRVGSYEQYF. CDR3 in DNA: TGTGCCAGCAGGAACCTAGGGACTAGCGGGAGAGTGGGCTCCTACGAGCAGTACTTC.

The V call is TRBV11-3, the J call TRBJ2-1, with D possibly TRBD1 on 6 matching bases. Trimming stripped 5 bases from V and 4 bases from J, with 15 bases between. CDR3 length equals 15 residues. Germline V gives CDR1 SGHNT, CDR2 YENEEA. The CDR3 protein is CASSPRAGAYNEQFF. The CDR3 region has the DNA TGTGCCAGCAGCCCGAGGGCAGGGGCGTACAATGAGCAGTTCTTC.

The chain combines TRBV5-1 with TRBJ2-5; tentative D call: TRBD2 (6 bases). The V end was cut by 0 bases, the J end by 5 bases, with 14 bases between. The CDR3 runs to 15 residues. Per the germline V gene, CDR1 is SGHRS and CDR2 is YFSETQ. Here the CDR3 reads CASSLGRAPGETQYF. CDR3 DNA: TGCGCCAGCAGCTTGGGGAGGGCCCCCGGGGAGACCCAGTACTTC.

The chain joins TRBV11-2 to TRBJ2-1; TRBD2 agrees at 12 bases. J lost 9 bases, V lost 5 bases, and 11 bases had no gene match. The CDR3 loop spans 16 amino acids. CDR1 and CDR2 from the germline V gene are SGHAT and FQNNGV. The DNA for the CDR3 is TGTGCCAGCAGCCCCCGGACTAGCGGGGCCCACGGTGAGCAGTTCTTC. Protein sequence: CASSPRTSGAHGEQFF.

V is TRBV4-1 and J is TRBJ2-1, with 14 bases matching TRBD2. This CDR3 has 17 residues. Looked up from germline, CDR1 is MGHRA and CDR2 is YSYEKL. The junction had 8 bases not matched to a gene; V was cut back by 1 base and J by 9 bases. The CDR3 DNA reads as TGCGCCAGCAGCCAAGTTTTGGGACTAGCGGGAGTATCTGAGCAGTTCTTC. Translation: CASSQVLGLAGVSEQFF.

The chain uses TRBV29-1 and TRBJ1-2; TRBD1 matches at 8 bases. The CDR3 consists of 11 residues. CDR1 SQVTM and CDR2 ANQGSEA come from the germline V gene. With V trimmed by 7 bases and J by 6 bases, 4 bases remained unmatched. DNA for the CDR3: TGCAGCGGCCAGACAGGGGATGGCTACACCTTC. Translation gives CSGQTGDGYTF. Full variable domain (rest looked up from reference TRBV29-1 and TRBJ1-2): SAVISQKPSRDICQRGTSLTIQCQVDSQVTMMFWYRQQPGQSLTLIATANQGSEATYESGFVIDKFPISRPNLTFSTLTVSNMSPEDSSIYLCSGQTGDGYTFGSGTRLTVV.

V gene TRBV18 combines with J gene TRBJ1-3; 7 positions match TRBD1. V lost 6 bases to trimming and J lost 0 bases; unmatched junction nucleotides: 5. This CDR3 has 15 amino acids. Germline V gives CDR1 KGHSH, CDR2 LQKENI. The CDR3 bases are TGTGCCAGCTCCCAGGACAGGCTCTCTGGAAACACCATATATTTT. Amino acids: CASSQDRLSGNTIYF.

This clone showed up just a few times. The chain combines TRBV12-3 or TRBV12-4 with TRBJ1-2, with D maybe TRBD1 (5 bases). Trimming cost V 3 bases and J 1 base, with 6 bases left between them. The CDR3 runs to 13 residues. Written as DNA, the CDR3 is TGTGCCAGCAGTTTTCAGGGTAACTATGGCTACACCTTC. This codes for CASSFQGNYGYTF.